These 10 T cell receptor beta chains originate from one sample sequenced in a study of beta chain features in type 1 diabetes. Of the isolated RNA, all was reverse transcribed, and so the sequenced material was expressed TCRB transcripts. Assay: immunoSEQ multiplex PCR; the TCRdb copy retains only in-frame clones and omits some. The sample has 450,000 or so clones, over 10% seen once; the top ten hold less than 0.06%. The material sequenced was naive CD4+ T cells from blood. Source of these receptors: a woman aged 18-29 years in good health.

Points on this clone: Additional DNA sequences in this sample encode the identical CDR3. The J gene is TRBJ2-3, the V gene TRBV29-1, with a possible D match to TRBD1 (5 bases). The CDR3 has 13 residues. V lost 3 bases to trimming and J lost 0 bases, with 7 bases between them. Per germline, CDR1 SQVTM and CDR2 ANQGSEA. CDR3 amino acids: CSVEQGSTDTQYF. The CDR3 nucleotides are TGCAGCGTTGAGCAGGGTAGCACAGATACGCAGTATTTT.

The V gene is TRBV25-1, the J gene TRBJ2-1, with 9 bases fitting TRBD1. The V gene end was trimmed by 4 bases and the J gene end by 16 bases; junction bases not matched to a gene: 17. The germline gives CDR1 MGHDK, CDR2 SYGVNS. This CDR3 is 15 amino acids long. CDR3 sequence (DNA): TGTGCCAGCAGTGGGGCTAGTTCCGGAAACAGGGGGCGATTCTTC. Protein: CASSGASSGNRGRFF.

The sample holds a few counts of this clone. The rearrangement uses TRBV5-1 and TRBJ2-3; D might be TRBD2 (5 bases). Trimming pared 4 bases from V and 1 base from J, leaving 13 bases between. The CDR3 length is 15 residues. Germline V gene data show CDR1 as SGHRS and CDR2 as YFSETQ. The CDR3 protein is CASSVALWGTDTQYF. As DNA, the CDR3 is TGCGCCAGCAGCGTAGCGCTGTGGGGCACAGATACGCAGTATTTT.

The chain recombines TRBV18 with TRBJ2-6; D unresolved. V was cut by 6 bases and J by 0 bases, with 3 bases left in between. This CDR3 comprises 13 residues. In germline, CDR1 is KGHSH, CDR2 LQKENI. CDR3 protein: CASSVSGANVLTF. DNA for the CDR3: TGTGCCAGCTCGGTCTCTGGGGCCAACGTCCTGACTTTC.

This clone was recorded a few times. V usage is TRBV5-1 and J usage is TRBJ2-1; 12 bases are a match to TRBD2. With 7 bases clipped from V and 8 bases from J, the junction kept 19 bases outside the gene matches. Per the germline V gene, CDR1 is SGHRS and CDR2 is YFSETQ. There are 18 residues in the CDR3. For the CDR3, the DNA is TGCGCCAGCGCGTTAAGGGGAGGACTAGCGGGGACTCACTATGAGCAGTTCTTC. Its translation: CASALRGGLAGTHYEQFF.

This clone occurred a few times. The CDR3 DNA reads as TGTGCCAGCAGCTTGGACGCGGGGAGGAACAATGAGCAGTTCTTC. It codes for CASSLDAGRNNEQFF. This sequence joins TRBV5-4 and TRBJ2-1, with D perhaps TRBD2 (6 bases). Trimming stripped 0 bases from V and 5 bases from J, with 12 bases between. The CDR3 totals 15 residues. The germline V gene has CDR1 SGHNT and CDR2 YYREEE (reference sequence).

CDR3 region: CASRSGADGAEAFF. The CDR3 region has the DNA TGTGCCAGCAGGTCCGGGGCTGACGGAGCTGAAGCTTTCTTT. This rearrangement joins TRBV7-2 to TRBJ1-1; D perhaps matches TRBD1 (5 bases). Germline V gene lookup returns CDR1 SGHTA and CDR2 FQGNSA. CDR3 length: 14 residues. Trimming removed 6 bases at V and 6 bases at J, with 17 bases between.

The V call is TRBV29-1, the J call TRBJ2-5; no reliable D call. V was clipped by 6 bases and J by 3 bases, with 5 bases between them. This CDR3 has 10 amino acids. Per germline, CDR1 SQVTM and CDR2 ANQGSEA. This CDR3 is CSVTEETQYF. The CDR3 nucleotides are TGCAGCGTCACCGAAGAGACCCAGTACTTC.

The J gene is TRBJ2-1, the V gene TRBV4-3; D gene ambiguous. The germline V gene encodes CDR1 LGHNA and CDR2 YSLEER. This CDR3 is 14 amino acids long. The V end lost 4 bases, the J end lost 6 bases, and 13 bases lay between the germline ends. CDR3 sequence: CASSPGYYFNEQFF. As DNA, the CDR3 is TGCGCCAGCAGCCCGGGTTATTATTTCAATGAGCAGTTCTTC.

This clone was seen only a few times. This chain links TRBV7-9 with TRBJ2-5; no definite D call. Deletions cut 5 bases from V and 2 bases from J, with 9 bases between. This CDR3 is 13 amino acids long. Germline CDR1 is SEHNR and CDR2 is FQNEAQ (reference sequence). CDR3 nucleotide sequence: TGTGCCAGCAGCGGCAGAGGTCAAGAGACCCAGTACTTC. Encoded protein: CASSGRGQETQYF.